This T cell receptor beta chain was identified in a study of T-cell memory formation after mild COVID-19. Study as a whole: TCR clusters showed largely donor specificity.

General study results and limits: Day 15 to 85 contracting clones showed balanced CD4/CD8; day 15 to 37 expanders favored CD4+. Memory cells collected pre-infection included some clones that later responded, suggesting cross-reactive memory joined.

A single record per CDR3 protein comes from TCRdb applying MiXCR to the 5' RACE reads. The data contain about 350,000 distinct CDR3 sequences, 25% to 30% of them singletons. Remarks on this clonotype: Its target is unknown.

The V end was cut by 4 bases, the J end by 4 bases, with 14 bases between. The CDR3 runs to 15 residues. The clonotype was recovered from an adult woman who had mild COVID-19 (a few samples of this study predate the infection). Cell type and time point are not known. Input material: PBMCs or a T cell subset sorted from them (not recorded which). The chain joins TRBV12-3 or TRBV12-4 to TRBJ1-3; possibly TRBD1 for D (5 bases). The CDR3 region is CASSWGTASGNTIYF. CDR3 DNA: TGTGCCAGCAGTTGGGGGACGGCGTCCGGAAACACCATATATTTT.